This TCR beta chain stems from a study of blood T cells in healthy people across ages. Study as a whole: Using template switching, researchers captured about one barcoded beta molecule for each two T cells.

This clonotype was picked up many times. The authors ran a second PCR of 7 to 11 cycles using a sample-barcoded 5' primer and a J-beta primer mix. TCRdb ran MiXCR on the 5' RACE reads and lists one entry per CDR3 protein. The repertoire holds approximately 1.5 million distinct CDR3 sequences, with about 35% as singletons. The V gene's germline CDR1 is DFQATT and CDR2 SNEGSKA (reference sequence). V lost 6 bases, J lost 8 bases, and 12 bases stayed unmatched. The CDR3 runs to 13 residues. This rearrangement joins TRBV20-1 to TRBJ1-2, with 7 nucleotides matching TRBD1. The source is a woman between 25 and 40 years old in good health. Sample: blood. Written as DNA, the CDR3 is TGCAGTGCCCGAGCTCAGGGGGAAGGAGGCTACACCTTC. Amino acid sequence: CSARAQGEGGYTF.